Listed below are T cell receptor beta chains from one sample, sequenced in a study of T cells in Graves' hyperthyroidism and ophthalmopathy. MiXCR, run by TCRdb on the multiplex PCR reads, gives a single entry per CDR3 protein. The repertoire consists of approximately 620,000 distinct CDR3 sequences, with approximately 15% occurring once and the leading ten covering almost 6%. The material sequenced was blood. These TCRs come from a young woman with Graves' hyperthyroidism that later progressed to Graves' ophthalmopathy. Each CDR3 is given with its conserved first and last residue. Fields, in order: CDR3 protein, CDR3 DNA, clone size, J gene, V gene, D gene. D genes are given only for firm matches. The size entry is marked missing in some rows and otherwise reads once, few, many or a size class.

cdr3_aa: CASSQAQGEYYGYTF
cdr3_nt: TGTGCCAGCAGCCAAGCACAGGGGGAATACTATGGCTACACCTTC
clone_size: -
j_call: TRBJ1-2
v_call: TRBV3-1
d_call: TRBD1

cdr3_aa: CASSQRLAGGSDEQFF
cdr3_nt: TGTGCCAGCAGCCAGCGACTAGCGGGAGGATCGGATGAGCAGTTCTTC
clone_size: few
j_call: TRBJ2-1
v_call: TRBV4-2
d_call: TRBD2

cdr3_aa: CASSLRSGPGAQETQYF
cdr3_nt: TGTGCCAGCAGCTTACGTAGCGGTCCAGGGGCCCAAGAGACCCAGTACTTC
clone_size: -
j_call: TRBJ2-5
v_call: TRBV7-2
d_call: -

cdr3_aa: CASSQDLSVFYNEQFF
cdr3_nt: TGTGCCAGCAGCCAAGATCTATCCGTTTTCTACAATGAGCAGTTCTTC
clone_size: few
j_call: TRBJ2-1
v_call: TRBV3-1
d_call: -

cdr3_aa: CASSSPLPQGTNIQYF
cdr3_nt: TGTGCCAGCAGTTCCCCGCTCCCACAGGGGACAAACATTCAGTACTTC
clone_size: many
j_call: TRBJ2-4
v_call: TRBV12-3/TRBV12-4
d_call: TRBD1

cdr3_aa: CASSTNEFYSGNTIYF
cdr3_nt: TGTGCCAGCTCTACTAATGAGTTCTACTCTGGAAACACCATATATTTT
clone_size: many
j_call: TRBJ1-3
v_call: TRBV6-1
d_call: -

cdr3_aa: CASSQEVQRGHSYNEQFF
cdr3_nt: TGTGCCAGCAGCCAAGAGGTGCAGCGGGGTCACTCCTACAATGAGCAGTTCTTC
clone_size: -
j_call: TRBJ2-1
v_call: TRBV3-1
d_call: TRBD2

cdr3_aa: CASEGGGRSYNEQFF
cdr3_nt: TGCGCCAGCGAGGGGGGAGGGAGGTCCTACAATGAGCAGTTCTTC
clone_size: -
j_call: TRBJ2-1
v_call: TRBV10-1
d_call: -

cdr3_aa: CASSPSDFYEQYF
cdr3_nt: TGTGCCAGCAGTCCTTCGGACTTCTACGAGCAGTACTTC
clone_size: many
j_call: TRBJ2-7
v_call: TRBV28
d_call: -

cdr3_aa: CASSFGWREERDEQFF
cdr3_nt: TGTGCCAGCAGTTTCGGTTGGAGGGAAGAGCGAGATGAGCAGTTCTTC
clone_size: many
j_call: TRBJ2-1
v_call: TRBV12-3/TRBV12-4
d_call: -

cdr3_aa: CASSIDAFGLAGGHQETQYF
cdr3_nt: TGTGCCAGCTCAATCGACGCTTTTGGACTAGCGGGAGGGCATCAGGAGACCCAGTACTTC
clone_size: many
j_call: TRBJ2-5
v_call: TRBV28
d_call: TRBD2

cdr3_aa: CASSLAVAAEQFF
cdr3_nt: TGTGCCAGCAGCTTAGCCGTAGCGGCGGAGCAGTTCTTC
clone_size: many
j_call: TRBJ2-1
v_call: TRBV7-9
d_call: -

cdr3_aa: CASSVPTGGLHNDQFF
cdr3_nt: TGTGCCAGCAGCGTTCCGACAGGTGGCCTGCACAATGACCAGTTCTTC
clone_size: once
j_call: TRBJ2-1
v_call: TRBV9
d_call: -

cdr3_aa: CASSRGLASGLHEQYF
cdr3_nt: TGTGCCAGCAGCCGGGGCCTCGCTAGCGGTCTACACGAGCAGTACTTC
clone_size: -
j_call: TRBJ2-7
v_call: TRBV7-9
d_call: TRBD2

cdr3_aa: CASSDRDGNTIYF
cdr3_nt: TGTGCCAGCAGTGACAGGGATGGAAACACCATATATTTT
clone_size: many
j_call: TRBJ1-3
v_call: TRBV2
d_call: -

cdr3_aa: CASSPGLAPGGVGELFF
cdr3_nt: TGTGCCAGCAGCCCTGGACTAGCGCCAGGTGGGGTCGGGGAGCTGTTTTTT
clone_size: many
j_call: TRBJ2-2
v_call: TRBV7-8
d_call: TRBD2

cdr3_aa: CSAPLRGSEAFF
cdr3_nt: TGCAGTGCTCCCCTCAGGGGGTCGGAAGCTTTCTTT
clone_size: many
j_call: TRBJ1-1
v_call: TRBV20-1
d_call: TRBD1